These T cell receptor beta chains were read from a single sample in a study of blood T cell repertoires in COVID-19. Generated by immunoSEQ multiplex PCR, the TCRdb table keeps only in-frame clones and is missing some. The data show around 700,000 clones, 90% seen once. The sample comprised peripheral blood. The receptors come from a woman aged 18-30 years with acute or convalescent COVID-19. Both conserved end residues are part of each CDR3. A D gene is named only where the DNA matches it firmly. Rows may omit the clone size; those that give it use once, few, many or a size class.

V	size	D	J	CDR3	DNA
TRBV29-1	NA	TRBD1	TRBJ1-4	CSADSGTGGEKLFF	TGCAGCGCAGACTCCGGGACAGGGGGTGAAAAACTGTTTTTT
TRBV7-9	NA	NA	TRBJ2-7	CASSSRQTSYEQYF	TGTGCCAGCAGCTCCCGACAGACCTCCTACGAGCAGTACTTC
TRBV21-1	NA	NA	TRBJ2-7	CASSKRYCTTVVYEQYF	TGTGCCAGCAGCAAAAGATACTGCACCACGGTGGTTTACGAGCAGTACTTC
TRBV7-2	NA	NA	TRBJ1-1	CASSLQPGQTNTEAFF	TGTGCCAGCAGCTTGCAGCCTGGGCAGACCAACACTGAAGCTTTCTTT
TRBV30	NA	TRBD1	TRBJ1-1	CAWSETGANTEAFF	TGTGCCTGGAGTGAAACAGGGGCGAACACTGAAGCTTTCTTT
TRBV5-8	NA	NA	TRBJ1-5	CASSLDRAAQPQHF	TGTGCCAGCAGCTTGGACAGGGCGGCTCAGCCCCAGCATTTT
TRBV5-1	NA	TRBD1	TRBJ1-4	CASSAQQGADEKLFF	TGCGCCAGCAGCGCGCAACAGGGGGCAGATGAAAAACTGTTTTTT
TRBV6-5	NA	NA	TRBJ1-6	CASRILLNSPLHF	TGTGCCAGCAGAATACTCCTCAATTCACCCCTCCACTTT
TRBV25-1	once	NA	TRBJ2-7	CASSKSHLEAYEQYF	TGTGCCAGCAGCAAGTCCCATCTCGAGGCCTACGAGCAGTACTTC
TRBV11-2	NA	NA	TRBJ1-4	CASSFQQGLNKKLFF	TGTGCCAGCAGCTTCCAACAGGGCCTAAATAAAAAACTGTTTTTT
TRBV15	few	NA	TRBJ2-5	CATTQTGWSEETQYF	TGTGCCACTACCCAGACGGGGTGGTCGGAAGAGACCCAGTACTTC
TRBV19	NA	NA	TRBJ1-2	CASSRQGYGYTF	TGTGCCAGTAGTCGCCAGGGGTATGGCTACACCTTC
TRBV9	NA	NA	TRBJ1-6	CASSTAGGPHNSPLHF	TGTGCCAGCAGCACGGCGGGGGGGCCTCATAATTCACCCCTCCACTTT
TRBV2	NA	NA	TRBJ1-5	CASGGVGAYSNQPQHF	TGTGCCAGCGGAGGGGTTGGGGCTTATAGCAATCAGCCCCAGCATTTT
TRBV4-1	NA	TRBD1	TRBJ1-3	CASRQNGGTGGYTIYF	TGCGCCAGCAGGCAAAACGGGGGGACAGGGGGATATACCATATATTTT
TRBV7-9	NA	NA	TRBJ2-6	CASSLPTARRTNVLTF	TGTGCCAGCAGCTTACCGACAGCGCGAAGGACCAACGTCCTGACTTTC
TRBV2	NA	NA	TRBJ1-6	CASNRFDGDNSPLHF	TGTGCCAGCAATCGATTCGACGGGGATAATTCACCCCTCCACTTT
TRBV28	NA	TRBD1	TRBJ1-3	CASSPIGQGAGNTIYF	TGTGCCAGCAGTCCCATTGGACAGGGGGCTGGAAACACCATATATTTT
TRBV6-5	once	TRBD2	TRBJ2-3	CASSEERGRTDTQYF	TGTGCCAGCAGCGAGGAGCGGGGGCGGACAGATACGCAGTATTTT
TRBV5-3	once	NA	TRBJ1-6	CARSPGVAGEVDDNSPLHF	TGTGCCAGAAGCCCGGGGGTGGCCGGAGAGGTGGACGATAATTCACCCCTCCACTTT
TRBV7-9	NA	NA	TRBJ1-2	CASSLGLNGYTF	TGTGCCAGCAGCTTAGGACTGAATGGCTACACCTTC
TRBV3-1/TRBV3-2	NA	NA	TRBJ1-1	CASSQRTRVANTEAFF	TGTGCCAGCAGCCAGCGGACACGGGTGGCGAACACTGAAGCTTTCTTT
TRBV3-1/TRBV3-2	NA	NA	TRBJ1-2	CASSQASKTGMTF	TGTGCCAGCAGCCAAGCTTCAAAGACGGGGATGACCTTC
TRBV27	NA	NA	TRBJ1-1	CASSLGTSFEAFF	TGTGCCAGCAGTTTAGGGACAAGTTTCGAAGCTTTCTTT
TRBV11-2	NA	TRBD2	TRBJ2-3	CASSLFGTSGGNTDTQYF	TGTGCCAGCAGCTTATTTGGGACTAGCGGGGGAAACACAGATACGCAGTATTTT
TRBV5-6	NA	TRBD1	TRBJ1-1	CASSFGTGETEAFF	TGTGCCAGCAGCTTCGGGACAGGGGAGACTGAAGCTTTCTTT
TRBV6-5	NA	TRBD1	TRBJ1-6	CASSRGQGLASPLHF	TGTGCCAGCAGTCGGGGACAGGGTCTAGCTTCACCCCTCCACTTT
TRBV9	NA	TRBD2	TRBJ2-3	CASSAGQGLAADTQYF	TGTGCCAGCAGCGCCGGACAGGGACTAGCGGCAGATACGCAGTATTTT
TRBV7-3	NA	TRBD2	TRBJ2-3	CASSSAGGAGDTQYF	TGTGCCAGCAGCTCAGCGGGGGGGGCCGGAGATACGCAGTATTTT
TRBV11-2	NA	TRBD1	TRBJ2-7	CASSVQGYEQYF	TGTGCCAGCAGCGTACAGGGGTACGAGCAGTACTTC
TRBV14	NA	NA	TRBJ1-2	CASSHEQGLNYGYTF	TGTGCCAGCAGCCATGAACAGGGTTTGAACTATGGCTACACCTTC
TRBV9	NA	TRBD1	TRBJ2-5	CASSPGTGETQYF	TGTGCCAGCAGCCCTGGGACAGGGGAGACCCAGTACTTC
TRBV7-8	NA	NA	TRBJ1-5	CASSPGSNQPQHF	TGTGCCAGCAGCCCAGGTAGCAATCAGCCCCAGCATTTT
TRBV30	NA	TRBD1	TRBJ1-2	CAWSPLGTVDGYTF	TGTGCCTGGAGTCCCCTTGGGACAGTAGATGGCTACACCTTC
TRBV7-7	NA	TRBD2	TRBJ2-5	CASSLGTSGGIQETQYF	TGTGCCAGCAGCTTAGGGACTAGCGGGGGGATTCAAGAGACCCAGTACTTC
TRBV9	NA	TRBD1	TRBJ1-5	CASSVGAGGRNQPQHF	TGTGCCAGCAGCGTAGGGGCAGGGGGTAGGAATCAGCCCCAGCATTTT
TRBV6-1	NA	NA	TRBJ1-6	CASSEVLKGGAGMCGNSPLHF	TGTGCCAGCAGTGAAGTTCTCAAGGGGGGGGCGGGTATGTGCGGTAATTCACCCCTCCACTTT
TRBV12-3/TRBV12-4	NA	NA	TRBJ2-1	CASSLEGANEQFF	TGTGCCAGCAGTTTAGAAGGAGCTAATGAGCAGTTCTTC
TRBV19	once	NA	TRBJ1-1	CASSRSLEGIMNTEAFF	TGTGCCAGTAGCCGTAGTTTGGAGGGGATTATGAACACTGAAGCTTTCTTT
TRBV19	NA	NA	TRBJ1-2	CASSSLNRVNYGYTF	TGTGCCAGTAGCTCTTTAAACAGGGTCAACTATGGCTACACCTTC
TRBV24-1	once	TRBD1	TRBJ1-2	CATSAGTGVYGYTF	TGTGCCACCAGTGCGGGGACAGGGGTCTATGGCTACACCTTC
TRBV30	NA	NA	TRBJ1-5	CAWSQGSKPQHF	TGTGCCTGGAGTCAGGGTAGTAAGCCCCAGCATTTT
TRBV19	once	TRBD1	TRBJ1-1	CASADRGNTEAFF	TGTGCCAGTGCGGACAGGGGAAACACTGAAGCTTTCTTT
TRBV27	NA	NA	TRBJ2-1	CASSLRVYNEQFF	TGTGCCAGCAGCCTCCGTGTATACAATGAGCAGTTCTTC